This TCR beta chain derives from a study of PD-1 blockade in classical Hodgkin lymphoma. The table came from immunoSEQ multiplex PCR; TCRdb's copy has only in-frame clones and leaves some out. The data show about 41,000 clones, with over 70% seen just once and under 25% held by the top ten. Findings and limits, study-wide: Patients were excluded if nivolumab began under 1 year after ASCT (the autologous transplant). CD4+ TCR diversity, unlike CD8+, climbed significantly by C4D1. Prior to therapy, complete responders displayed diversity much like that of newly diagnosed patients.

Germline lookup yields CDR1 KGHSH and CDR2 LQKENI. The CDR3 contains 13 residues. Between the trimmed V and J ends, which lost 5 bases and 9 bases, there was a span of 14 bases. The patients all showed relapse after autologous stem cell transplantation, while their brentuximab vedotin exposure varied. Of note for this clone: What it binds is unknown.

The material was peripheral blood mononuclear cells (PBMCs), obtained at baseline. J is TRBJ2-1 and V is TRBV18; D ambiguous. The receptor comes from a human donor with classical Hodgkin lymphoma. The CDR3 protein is CASSSSVAPEQFF. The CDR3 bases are TGTGCCAGCTCATCGAGCGTGGCCCCTGAGCAGTTCTTC.